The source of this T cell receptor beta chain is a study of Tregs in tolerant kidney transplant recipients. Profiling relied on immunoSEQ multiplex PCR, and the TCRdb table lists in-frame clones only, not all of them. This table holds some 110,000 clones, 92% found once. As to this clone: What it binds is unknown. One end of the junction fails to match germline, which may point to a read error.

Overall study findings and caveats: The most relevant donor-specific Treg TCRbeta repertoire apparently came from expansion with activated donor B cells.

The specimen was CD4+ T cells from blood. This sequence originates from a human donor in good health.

This CDR3 reads CASSQELVSNQPQHF. For the CDR3, the DNA is TGTGCCAGCAGTCAAGAGTTAGTTAGCAATCAGCCCCAGCATTTT. V gene TRBV4-2 combines with J gene TRBJ1-5; D gene unclear. Germline CDR1 is LGHNA and CDR2 is YNFKEQ. CDR3 size: 15 residues.